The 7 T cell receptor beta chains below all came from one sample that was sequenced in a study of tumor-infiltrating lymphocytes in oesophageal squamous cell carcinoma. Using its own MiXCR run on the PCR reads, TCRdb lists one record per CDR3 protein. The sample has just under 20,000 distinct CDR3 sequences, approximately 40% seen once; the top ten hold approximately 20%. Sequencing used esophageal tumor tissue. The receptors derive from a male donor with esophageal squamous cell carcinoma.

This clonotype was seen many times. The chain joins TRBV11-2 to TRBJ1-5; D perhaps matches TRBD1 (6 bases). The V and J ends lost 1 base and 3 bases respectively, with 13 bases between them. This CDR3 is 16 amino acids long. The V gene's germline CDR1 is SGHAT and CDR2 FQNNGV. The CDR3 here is CASSLGIGQLNQPQHF. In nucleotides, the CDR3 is TGTGCCAGCAGCTTAGGTATCGGACAGCTCAATCAGCCCCAGCATTTT.

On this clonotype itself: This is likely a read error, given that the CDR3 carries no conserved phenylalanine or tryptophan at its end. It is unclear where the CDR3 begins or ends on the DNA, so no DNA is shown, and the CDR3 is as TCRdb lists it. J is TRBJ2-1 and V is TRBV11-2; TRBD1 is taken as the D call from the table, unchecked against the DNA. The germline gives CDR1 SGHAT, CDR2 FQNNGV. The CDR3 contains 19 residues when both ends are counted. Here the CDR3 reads CASSLGRDRGPNYGYTFGS.

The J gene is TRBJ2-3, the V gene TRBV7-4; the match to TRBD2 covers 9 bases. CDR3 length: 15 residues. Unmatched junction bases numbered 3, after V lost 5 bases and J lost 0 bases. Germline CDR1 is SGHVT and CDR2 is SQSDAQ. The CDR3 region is CASSETSGSTDTQYF. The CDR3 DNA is TGTGCCAGCAGCGAGACTAGCGGTAGCACAGATACGCAGTATTTT.

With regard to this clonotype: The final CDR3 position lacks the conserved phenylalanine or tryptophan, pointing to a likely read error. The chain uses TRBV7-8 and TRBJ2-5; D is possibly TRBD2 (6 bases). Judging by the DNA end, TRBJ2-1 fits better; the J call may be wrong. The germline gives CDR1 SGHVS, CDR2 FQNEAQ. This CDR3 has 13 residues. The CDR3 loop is CASSLVRGNEQFS. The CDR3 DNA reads TGTGCCAGCAGCTTAGTTCGGGGGAATGAGCAGTTCTCC.

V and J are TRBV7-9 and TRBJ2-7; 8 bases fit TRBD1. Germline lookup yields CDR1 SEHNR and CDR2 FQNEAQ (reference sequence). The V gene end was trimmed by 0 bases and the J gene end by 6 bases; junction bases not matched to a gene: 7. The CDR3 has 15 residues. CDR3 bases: TGTGCCAGCAGCTTAGCAGGACAGGGCGATTCCGAGCAGTACTTC. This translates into CASSLAGQGDSEQYF.

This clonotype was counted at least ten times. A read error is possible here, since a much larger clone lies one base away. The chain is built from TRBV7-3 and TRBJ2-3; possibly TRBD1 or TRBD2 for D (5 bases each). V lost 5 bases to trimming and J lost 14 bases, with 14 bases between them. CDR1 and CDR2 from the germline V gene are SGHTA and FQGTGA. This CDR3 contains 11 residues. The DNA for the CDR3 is TGTGCCAGCAGCGGGACCGGGGAGCTGTATTTT. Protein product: CASSGTGELYF.

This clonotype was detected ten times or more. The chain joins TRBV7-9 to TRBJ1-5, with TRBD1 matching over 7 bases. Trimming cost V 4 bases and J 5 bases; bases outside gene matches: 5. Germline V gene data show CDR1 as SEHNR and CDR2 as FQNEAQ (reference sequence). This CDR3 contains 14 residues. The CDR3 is CASSSQGTDQPQHF. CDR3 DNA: TGTGCCAGCAGCTCACAGGGGACAGATCAGCCCCAGCATTTT.